The 10 T cell receptor beta chains presented below share a single source sample, sequenced in a study of CD8+ T cells in alopecia areata. Reverse transcribed after extraction, RNA yielded cDNA as the sequencing template. Profiled with immunoSEQ multiplex PCR; TCRdb holds only in-frame clones, not every one. The data show about 210,000 clones, about 40% seen once. Treatment indicated: oral pan-JAK inhibitor, 5-10 mg twice daily. Sequences were derived from CD4+ T cells sorted from blood, sampled around week 37, from a patient treated with tofacitinib. Receptors originate from a human donor with alopecia areata.

This clone came up many times. This sequence joins TRBV28 and TRBJ2-7; D is perhaps TRBD1 (5 bases). Trimming took off 3 bases at V and 3 bases at J, with 12 bases between the two ends. The CDR3 runs to 14 residues. Germline CDR1 MDHEN, CDR2 SYDVKM. CDR3 amino acids: CASSLGQEFYEQYF. For the CDR3, the DNA is TGTGCCAGCAGTTTGGGGCAGGAGTTCTACGAGCAGTACTTC.

The rearrangement links TRBV7-2 to TRBJ2-7; D remains unclear. Germline assignment: CDR1 SGHTA and CDR2 FQGNSA. CDR3 size: 14 residues. V was shortened by 5 bases and J by 3 bases, with 14 bases between the two germline ends. The CDR3 bases are TGTGCCAGCAGCCCAAAAACCCCGCTCTACGAGCAGTACTTC. Amino acids: CASSPKTPLYEQYF.

The chain is built from TRBV30 and TRBJ2-5; TRBD2 aligns across 11 bases. The CDR3 is 15 amino acids. V was clipped by 3 bases and J by 1 base; unmatched bases: 4. Germline V gene lookup returns CDR1 GTSNPN and CDR2 SVGIG (reference sequence). CDR3 sequence (DNA): TGTGCCTGGAGAGAGGGACTAGCGGCCCAAGAGACCCAGTACTTC. It codes for CAWREGLAAQETQYF. Drawing the rest from reference TRBV30 and TRBJ2-5, the complete variable domain is SQTIHQWPATLVQPVGSPLSLECTVEGTSNPNLYWYRQAAGRGLQLLFYSVGIGQISSEVPQNLSASRPQDRQFILSSKKLLLSDSGFYLCAWREGLAAQETQYFGPGTRLLVL.

This chain connects TRBV23-1 to TRBJ2-1; weak D call: TRBD2 (5 bases). TRBV23-1 is noted as an ORF with a role that remains uncertain. The CDR3 is 18 residues long. V was pared by 0 bases and J by 6 bases, with 21 bases between. CDR3 loop: CASSQSIGLKGYTNEQFF. The CDR3 DNA reads TGCGCCAGCAGTCAATCTATTGGACTGAAAGGGTATACCAATGAGCAGTTCTTC.

This chain connects TRBV5-1 to TRBJ2-3, with TRBD2 matching 14 bases. Unmatched junction bases numbered 9, after V lost 4 bases and J lost 8 bases. The CDR3 has 16 amino acids. Germline values: CDR1 SGHRS, CDR2 YFSETQ. The CDR3 coding sequence is TGCGCCAGCAGCCAGGGACTAGCGGGAGTAGGAGGTACGCAGTATTTT. Translating gives CASSQGLAGVGGTQYF.

The chain's CDR3 is CASSFSSYEQYF. The DNA of the CDR3 is TGTGCCAGCAGTTTCTCTAGCTACGAGCAGTACTTC. The chain carries TRBV6-6 and TRBJ2-7, with no clear D. Trimming left V 4 bases short and J 3 bases short, with 7 bases between. The V gene's germline CDR1 is MNHNY and CDR2 SVGAGI (reference sequence). CDR3 size: 12 residues.

This clone has a handful of counts. The genes are TRBV25-1 and TRBJ2-6; D tentatively fits TRBD1 or TRBD2 (5 bases each). Trimming stripped 6 bases from V and 0 bases from J, with 9 bases between. CDR1 MGHDK and CDR2 SYGVNS come from the germline V gene. This CDR3 is built from 15 residues. Written as DNA, the CDR3 is TGTGCCAGCAGGAGGGGAGACTCTGGGGCCAACGTCCTGACTTTC. Translating gives CASRRGDSGANVLTF.

This clone occurred a few times. V and J are TRBV29-1 and TRBJ2-3; perhaps TRBD2 as D (5 bases). Deletions cut 7 bases from V and 6 bases from J, with 20 bases between. Germline CDR1 SQVTM, CDR2 ANQGSEA. The CDR3 covers 14 residues. The CDR3 loop reads CSALRDSGFDTQYF. CDR3 DNA: TGCAGCGCTCTCCGGGATTCTGGTTTCGATACGCAGTATTTT.

This clone has a count of ten or more. The chain recombines TRBV18 with TRBJ2-1, with D uncertain. Germline CDR1 is KGHSH and CDR2 is LQKENI. CDR3 length: 14 residues. V was pared by 3 bases and J by 5 bases, with 11 bases between. CDR3 coding DNA: TGTGCCAGCTCACCCCCGACGGAGAACAATGAGCAGTTCTTC. Translating it yields CASSPPTENNEQFF. The variable domain in full, with the rest retrieved from reference TRBV18 and TRBJ2-1, is NAGVMQNPRHLVRRRGQEARLRCSPMKGHSHVYWYRQLPEEGLKFMVYLQKENIIDESGMPKERFSAEFPKEGPSILRIQQVVRGDSAAYFCASSPPTENNEQFFGPGTRLTVL.

The chain employs TRBV29-1 and TRBJ2-1, with D hard to call. This CDR3 contains 13 residues. Between the trimmed V and J ends, which lost 3 bases and 8 bases, there was a span of 14 bases. The germline V gene has CDR1 SQVTM and CDR2 ANQGSEA. CDR3 amino acids: CSVEGLTSDEQFF. CDR3 in DNA: TGCAGCGTTGAGGGTCTTACCTCTGATGAGCAGTTCTTC.